These T cell receptor beta chains were read from a single sample in a study of blood T cell repertoires in COVID-19. Assay: immunoSEQ multiplex PCR; the TCRdb copy retains only in-frame clones and omits some. Here the sample spans some 150,000 clones, around 83% being singletons. Sequencing input: peripheral blood. These receptors originate from a woman between 50 and 59 years old with acute or convalescent COVID-19. Both conserved end residues are part of each CDR3. A D gene is named only where the DNA matches it firmly. Expanded clones get a size class; other rows say once, few or many, or leave the size out.

d_gene	abundance	v_gene	j_gene	CDR3nt	CDR3aa
.	.	TRBV6-2/TRBV6-3	TRBJ2-7	TGTGCCAGCACCCCCCCCACGGCTAGCAGAAACTACGAGCAGTACTTC	CASTPPTASRNYEQYF
.	.	TRBV4-3	TRBJ1-6	TGCGCCAGCAGCCAAAAGTCGGGGGGTCACAATTCACCCCTCCACTTT	CASSQKSGGHNSPLHF
.	once	TRBV19	TRBJ2-2	TGTGCCAGTAGTATAAATGTAGCCGGGGAGCTGTTTTTT	CASSINVAGELFF
TRBD2	.	TRBV6-2/TRBV6-3	TRBJ2-5	TGTGCCAGCAGTTACGTTTTCGGGGGGGCGTCGTACGAGACCCAGTACTTC	CASSYVFGGASYETQYF
.	.	TRBV6-2/TRBV6-3	TRBJ2-5	TGTGCCAGCAGTAGGTGGAACGGGGAGACCCAGTACTTC	CASSRWNGETQYF
TRBD1	.	TRBV28	TRBJ2-7	TGTGCCAGCACTTCCGGGACAGGGGCCCACGAGCAGTACTTC	CASTSGTGAHEQYF
TRBD1	.	TRBV28	TRBJ1-2	TGTGCCAGCAGTACGAGGACAGGGGTGCATGGCTACACCTTC	CASSTRTGVHGYTF
TRBD2	.	TRBV19	TRBJ2-3	TGTGCCAGTAGTGGGCGGGGGACAGATACGCAGTATTTT	CASSGRGTDTQYF
.	few	TRBV9	TRBJ2-3	TGTGCCAGCAGCCCCTTCCTAGATACGCAGTATTTT	CASSPFLDTQYF
TRBD1	.	TRBV7-9	TRBJ1-5	TGTGCCAGCAGCTCCGGCGGGACAGGGAAATCGACGTGGGATCAGCCCCAGCATTTT	CASSSGGTGKSTWDQPQHF
TRBD1	.	TRBV10-3	TRBJ1-4	TGTGCCATCACAGGGGGAATTAATGAAAAACTGTTTTTT	CAITGGINEKLFF
TRBD1	.	TRBV23-1	TRBJ2-1	TGCGCCAGCAGTCAATCAAGCGGGCGGCGGGGGACAGGGGTGAATGAGCAGTTCTTC	CASSQSSGRRGTGVNEQFF
.	.	TRBV3-1/TRBV3-2	TRBJ1-1	TGTGCCAGCAGCCCGTACAGTGGCCCCATGAACACTGAAGCTTTCTTT	CASSPYSGPMNTEAFF
.	.	TRBV4-2	TRBJ1-2	TGTGCCAGCAGCCTAGCCGGGACACTTGAAGACTATGGCTACACCTTC	CASSLAGTLEDYGYTF
.	.	TRBV6-2/TRBV6-3	TRBJ1-2	TGTGCCAGCAGTTACTCGGGGACCGGGACACCTCTGTCTAACTATGGCTACACCTTC	CASSYSGTGTPLSNYGYTF
TRBD2	.	TRBV19	TRBJ2-1	TGTGCCAGTAGTCCGGGTGTAGCGGGTATCACCTACAATGAGCAGTTCTTC	CASSPGVAGITYNEQFF
.	.	TRBV7-9	TRBJ2-5	TGTGCCAGCAGCTTAGTGGTTCAACAGTATAAAGAGACCCAGTACTTC	CASSLVVQQYKETQYF
.	.	TRBV6-2/TRBV6-3	TRBJ1-2	TGTGCCAGCAGCTCCGCCTTTTCGGGAGGCTATGGCTACACCTTC	CASSSAFSGGYGYTF